This TCR beta chain is drawn from a study of Ad26.COV2.S vaccination and SARS-CoV-2 variants. Profiled with immunoSEQ multiplex PCR; TCRdb holds only in-frame clones, not every one. The sample shows 360,000 or so clones, 89% of them seen only once. Broader study findings: After vaccination, reports described spike-specific CD8+ and CD4+ T cell responses as showing substantial breadth.

The CDR3 has 14 amino acids. Germline V CDR1 and CDR2: MNHEY, SVGAGI. V was shortened by 7 bases and J by 10 bases, with 17 bases between the two germline ends. Described treatment: 19 received Ad26.COV2.S at low or high dose, single or two shots; 5 received placebo; per-sample allocation not given. Collection of the samples took place on day 63 after the first injection of vaccine or placebo. To note about this clone: The antigen remains undetermined.

The rearrangement uses TRBV6-5 and TRBJ1-6, with TRBD1 as a possible D gene (6 bases). The receptor was isolated from a person aged 18 to 65 who received the Ad26.COV2.S COVID-19 vaccine or a placebo. Sequenced material: peripheral blood, taken in a trial of Ad26.COV2.S vaccine versus placebo. The CDR3 DNA sequence: TGTGCCAGCACCCTGGACTGGGGGCGCTCACCCCTCCACTTT. Protein product: CASTLDWGRSPLHF.